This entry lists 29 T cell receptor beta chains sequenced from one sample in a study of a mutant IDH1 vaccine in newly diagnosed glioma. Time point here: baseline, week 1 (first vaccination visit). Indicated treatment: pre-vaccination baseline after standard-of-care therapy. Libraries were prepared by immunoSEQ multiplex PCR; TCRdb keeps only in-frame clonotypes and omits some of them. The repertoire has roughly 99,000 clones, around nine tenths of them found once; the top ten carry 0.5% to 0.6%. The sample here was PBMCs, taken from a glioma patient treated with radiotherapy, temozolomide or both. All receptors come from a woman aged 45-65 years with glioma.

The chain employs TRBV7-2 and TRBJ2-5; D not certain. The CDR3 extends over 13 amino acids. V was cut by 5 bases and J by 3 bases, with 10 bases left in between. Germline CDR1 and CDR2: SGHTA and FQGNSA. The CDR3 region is CASSPWTEETQYF. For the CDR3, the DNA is TGTGCCAGCAGCCCCTGGACCGAAGAGACCCAGTACTTC.

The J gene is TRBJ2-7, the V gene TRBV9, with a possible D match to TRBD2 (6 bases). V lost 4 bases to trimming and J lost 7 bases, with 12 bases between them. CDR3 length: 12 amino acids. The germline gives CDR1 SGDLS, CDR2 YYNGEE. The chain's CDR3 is CASSPGGLEQYF. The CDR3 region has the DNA TGTGCCAGCAGCCCCGGGGGATTAGAGCAGTACTTC.

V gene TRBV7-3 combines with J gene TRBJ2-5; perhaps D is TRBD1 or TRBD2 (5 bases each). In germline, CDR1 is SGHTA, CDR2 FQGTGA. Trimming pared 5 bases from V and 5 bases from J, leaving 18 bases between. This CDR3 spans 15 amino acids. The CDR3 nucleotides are TGTGCCAGCAGCCCCGGGACGAATCGGTGGGAGACCCAGTACTTC. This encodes CASSPGTNRWETQYF.

DNA of the CDR3: TGTGCCAGCAGCTTGGACAGGGTCCCCGGGGAGCTGTTTTTT. Translating it yields CASSLDRVPGELFF. The chain links TRBV5-6 to TRBJ2-2; a weak D match, TRBD1 (6 bases). Deletions cut 0 bases from V and 6 bases from J, with 9 bases between. Germline assignment: CDR1 SGHDT and CDR2 YYEEEE. The CDR3 totals 14 residues.

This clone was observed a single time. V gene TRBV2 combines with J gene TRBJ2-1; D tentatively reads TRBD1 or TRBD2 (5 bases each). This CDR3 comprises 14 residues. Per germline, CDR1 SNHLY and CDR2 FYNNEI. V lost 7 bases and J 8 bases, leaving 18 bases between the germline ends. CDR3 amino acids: CASKPFPLGDEQFF. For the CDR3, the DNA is TGTGCCAGCAAGCCCTTTCCCCTGGGGGATGAGCAGTTCTTC.

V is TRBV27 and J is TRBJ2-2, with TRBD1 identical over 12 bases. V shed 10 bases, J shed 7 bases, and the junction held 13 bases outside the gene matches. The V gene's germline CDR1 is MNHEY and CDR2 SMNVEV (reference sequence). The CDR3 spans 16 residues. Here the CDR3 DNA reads TGTGCCACAATAGAAACCGGGACAGGGGGCCACGGGGAGCTGTTTTTT. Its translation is CATIETGTGGHGELFF.

The CDR3 region has the DNA TGCGCCAGCAGATCCGGGACAGGGGTCGGCAATCAGCCCCAGCATTTT. Its translation is CASRSGTGVGNQPQHF. The rearrangement joins TRBV10-2 to TRBJ1-5; 10 positions match TRBD1. Germline CDR1 WSHSY, CDR2 SAAADI. V shed 6 bases, J shed 2 bases, and the junction held 7 bases outside the gene matches. This CDR3 comprises 16 residues.

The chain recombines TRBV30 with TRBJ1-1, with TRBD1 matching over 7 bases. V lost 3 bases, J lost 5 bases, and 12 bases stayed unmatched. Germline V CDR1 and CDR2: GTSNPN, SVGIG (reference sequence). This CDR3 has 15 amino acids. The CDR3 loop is CAWRRGRGLGTEAFF. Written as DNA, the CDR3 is TGTGCCTGGAGACGTGGGAGGGGGCTGGGGACTGAAGCTTTCTTT.

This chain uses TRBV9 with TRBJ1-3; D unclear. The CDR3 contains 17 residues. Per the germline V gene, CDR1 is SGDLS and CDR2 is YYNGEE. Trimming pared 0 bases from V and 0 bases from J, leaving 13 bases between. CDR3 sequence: CASSVGGRHFSGNTIYF. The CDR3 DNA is TGTGCCAGCAGCGTAGGTGGGCGACACTTCTCTGGAAACACCATATATTTT.

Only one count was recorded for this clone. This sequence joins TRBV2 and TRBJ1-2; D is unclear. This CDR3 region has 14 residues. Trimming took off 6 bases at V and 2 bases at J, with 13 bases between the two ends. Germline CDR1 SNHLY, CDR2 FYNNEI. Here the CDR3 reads CASRPSDGNYGYTF. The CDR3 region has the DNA TGTGCCAGCAGGCCCTCGGACGGCAACTATGGCTACACCTTC.

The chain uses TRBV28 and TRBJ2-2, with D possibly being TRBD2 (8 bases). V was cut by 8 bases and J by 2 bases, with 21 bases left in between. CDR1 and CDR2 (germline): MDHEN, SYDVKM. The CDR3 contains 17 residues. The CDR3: CASGGQRAGANTGELFF. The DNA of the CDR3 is TGTGCCAGCGGGGGACAGAGAGCGGGAGCAAACACCGGGGAGCTGTTTTTT. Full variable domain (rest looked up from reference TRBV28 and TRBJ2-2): DVKVTQSSRYLVKRTGEKVFLECVQDMDHENMFWYRQDPGLGLRLIYFSYDVKMKEKGDIPEGYSVSREKKERFSLILESASTNQTSMYLCASGGQRAGANTGELFFGEGSRLTVL.

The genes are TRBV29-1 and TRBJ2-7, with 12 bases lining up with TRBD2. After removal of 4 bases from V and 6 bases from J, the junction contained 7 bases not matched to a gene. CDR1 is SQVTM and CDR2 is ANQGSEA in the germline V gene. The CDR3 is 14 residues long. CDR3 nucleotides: TGCAGCGTTGGGACTAGCGGGAACCGAGTCGAGCAGTACTTC. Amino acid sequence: CSVGTSGNRVEQYF.

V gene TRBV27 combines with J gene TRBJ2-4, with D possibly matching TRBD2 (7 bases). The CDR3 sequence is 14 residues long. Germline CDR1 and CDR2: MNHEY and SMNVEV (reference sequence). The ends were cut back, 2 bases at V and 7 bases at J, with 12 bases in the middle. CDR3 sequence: CASSLAGAWNIQYF. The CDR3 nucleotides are TGTGCCAGCAGTTTAGCGGGGGCATGGAACATTCAGTACTTC.

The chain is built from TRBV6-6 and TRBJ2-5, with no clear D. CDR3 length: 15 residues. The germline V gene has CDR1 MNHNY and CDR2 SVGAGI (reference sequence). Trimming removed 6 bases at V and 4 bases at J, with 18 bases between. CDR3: CASSRTYGVGETQYF. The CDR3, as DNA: TGTGCCAGCAGCCGAACCTATGGGGTAGGAGAGACCCAGTACTTC.

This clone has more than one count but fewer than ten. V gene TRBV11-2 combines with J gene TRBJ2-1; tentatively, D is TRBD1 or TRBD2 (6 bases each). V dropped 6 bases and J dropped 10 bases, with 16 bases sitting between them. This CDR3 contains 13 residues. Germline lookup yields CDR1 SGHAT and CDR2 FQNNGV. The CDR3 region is CASRTLRGQEQFF. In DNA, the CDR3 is TGTGCCAGCAGGACCCTTCGGGGGCAGGAGCAGTTCTTC.

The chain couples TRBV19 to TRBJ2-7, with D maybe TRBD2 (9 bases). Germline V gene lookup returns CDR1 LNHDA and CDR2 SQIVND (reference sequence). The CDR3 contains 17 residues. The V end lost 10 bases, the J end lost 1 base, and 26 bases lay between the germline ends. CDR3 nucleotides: TGTGCCATTGACAGGGGAGTGAGTAGCGGGAGTTCCTACGAGCAGTACTTC. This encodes CAIDRGVSSGSSYEQYF.

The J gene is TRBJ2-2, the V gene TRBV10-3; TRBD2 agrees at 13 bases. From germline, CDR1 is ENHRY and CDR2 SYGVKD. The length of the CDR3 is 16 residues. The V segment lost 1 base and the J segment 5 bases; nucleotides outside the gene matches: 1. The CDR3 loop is CAISEWGLAGTGELFF. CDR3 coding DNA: TGTGCCATCAGTGAGTGGGGACTAGCGGGAACCGGGGAGCTGTTTTTT.

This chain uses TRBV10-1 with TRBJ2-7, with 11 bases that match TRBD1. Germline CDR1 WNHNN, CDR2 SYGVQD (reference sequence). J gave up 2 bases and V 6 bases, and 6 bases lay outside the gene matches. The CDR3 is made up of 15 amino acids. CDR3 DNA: TGCGCCAGCAGCCCAGGACAGGGGGCCACCTACGAGCAGTACTTC. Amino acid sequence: CASSPGQGATYEQYF.

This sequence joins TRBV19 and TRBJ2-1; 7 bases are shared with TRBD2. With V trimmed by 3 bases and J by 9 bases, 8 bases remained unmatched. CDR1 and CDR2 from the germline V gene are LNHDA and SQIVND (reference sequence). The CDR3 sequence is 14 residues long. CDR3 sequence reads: CASSMGLAEGEQFF. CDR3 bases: TGTGCCAGTAGTATGGGCCTAGCGGAGGGTGAGCAGTTCTTC.

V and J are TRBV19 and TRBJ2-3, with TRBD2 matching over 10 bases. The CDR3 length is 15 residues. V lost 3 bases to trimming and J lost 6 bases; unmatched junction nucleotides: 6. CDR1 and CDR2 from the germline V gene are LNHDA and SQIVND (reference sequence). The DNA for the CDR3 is TGTGCCAGTAGTATCATAGCGGGAGGTAGGGATACGCAGTATTTT. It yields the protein CASSIIAGGRDTQYF.

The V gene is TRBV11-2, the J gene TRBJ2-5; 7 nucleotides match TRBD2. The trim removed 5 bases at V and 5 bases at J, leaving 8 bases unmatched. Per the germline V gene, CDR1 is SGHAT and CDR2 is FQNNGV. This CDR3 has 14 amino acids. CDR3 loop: CASSPWTSLETQYF. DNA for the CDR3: TGTGCCAGCAGCCCCTGGACTAGTCTCGAGACCCAGTACTTC.

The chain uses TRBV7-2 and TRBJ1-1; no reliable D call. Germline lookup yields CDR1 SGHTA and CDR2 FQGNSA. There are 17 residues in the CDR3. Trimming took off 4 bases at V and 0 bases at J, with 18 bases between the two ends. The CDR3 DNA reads TGTGCCAGCAGCTCCTCTTGGTGGGAGGGTATGAACACTGAAGCTTTCTTT. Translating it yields CASSSSWWEGMNTEAFF. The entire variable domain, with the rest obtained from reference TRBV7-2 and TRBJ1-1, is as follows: GAGVSQSPSNKVTEKGKDVELRCDPISGHTALYWYRQSLGQGLEFLIYFQGNSAPDKSGLPSDRFSAERTGGSVSTLTIQRTQQEDSAVYLCASSSSWWEGMNTEAFFGQGTRLTVV.

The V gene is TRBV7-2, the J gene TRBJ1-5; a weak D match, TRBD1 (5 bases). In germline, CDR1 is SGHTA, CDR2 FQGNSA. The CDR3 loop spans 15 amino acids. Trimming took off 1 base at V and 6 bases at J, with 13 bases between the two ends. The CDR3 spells CASSLGAGSFQPQHF. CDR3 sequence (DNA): TGTGCCAGCAGCTTAGGGGCAGGGTCTTTTCAGCCCCAGCATTTT.

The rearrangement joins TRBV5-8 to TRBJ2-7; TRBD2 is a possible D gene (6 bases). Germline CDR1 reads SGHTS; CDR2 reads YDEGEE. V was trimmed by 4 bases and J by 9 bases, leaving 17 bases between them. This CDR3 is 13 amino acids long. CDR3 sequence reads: CASSPGTGVGQYF. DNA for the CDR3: TGTGCCAGCAGCCCCGGGACTGGTGTAGGGCAGTACTTC.

CDR3 in amino acids: CASSSTTGSLFTEAFF. The CDR3 nucleotides are TGTGCCAGCAGTTCCACGACAGGGTCATTATTCACTGAAGCTTTCTTT. The chain is built from TRBV7-8 and TRBJ1-1, with 7 nucleotides matching TRBD1. In germline, CDR1 is SGHVS, CDR2 FQNEAQ. J was trimmed by 4 bases and V by 6 bases; bases with no gene match: 14. There are 16 residues in the CDR3.

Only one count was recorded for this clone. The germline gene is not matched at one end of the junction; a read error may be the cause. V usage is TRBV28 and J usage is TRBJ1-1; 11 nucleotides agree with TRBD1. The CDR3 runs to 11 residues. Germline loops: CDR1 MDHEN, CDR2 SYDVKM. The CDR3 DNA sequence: TGTGCCAGCAGTCCCGGGACAGGGGGTTACTTT. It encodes CASSPGTGGYF.

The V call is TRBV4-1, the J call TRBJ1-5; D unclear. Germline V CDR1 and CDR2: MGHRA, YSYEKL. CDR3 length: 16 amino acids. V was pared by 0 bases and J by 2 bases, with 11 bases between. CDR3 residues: CASSQDQDGGNQPQHF. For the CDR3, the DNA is TGCGCCAGCAGCCAAGATCAGGATGGAGGCAATCAGCCCCAGCATTTT.

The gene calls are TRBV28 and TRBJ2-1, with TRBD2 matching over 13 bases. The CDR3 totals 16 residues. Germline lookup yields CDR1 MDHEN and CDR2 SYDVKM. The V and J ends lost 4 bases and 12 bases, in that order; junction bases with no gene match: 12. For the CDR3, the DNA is TGTGCCAGCAGTTCCCGACTAGCGGGAGGCCACCAGGGGCAGTTCTTC. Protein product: CASSSRLAGGHQGQFF.

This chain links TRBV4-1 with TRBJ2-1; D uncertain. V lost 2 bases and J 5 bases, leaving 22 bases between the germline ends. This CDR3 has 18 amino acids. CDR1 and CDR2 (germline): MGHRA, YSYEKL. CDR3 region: CASSQPYPHYGDDNEQFF. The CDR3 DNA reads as TGCGCCAGCAGCCAACCCTATCCCCACTATGGGGATGACAATGAGCAGTTCTTC.